The 28 T cell receptor beta chains given below trace back to one sample, sequenced in a study of vaccination effects on CD4 cells after COVID-19. Before sequencing, viral peptide pools were used by the ViraFEST assay to expand antigen-specific CD4+ T cells. Having been cultured for 10 days, the cells underwent CD4+ T cell isolation. Vaccine administered to participants consisted of two doses of either BNT162b2 or mRNA-1273. The table came from immunoSEQ multiplex PCR; TCRdb's copy has only in-frame clones and leaves some out. Of 80,000 to 95,000 clones in the sample, more than 60% were seen once. For these receptors, no antigen is known. The specimen was CD4+ T cells from PBMCs cultured with HCoV-OC43 spike peptides, collected after COVID-19 vaccination. Subset given: HCoV-OC43 spike overlapping peptide pool stimulation. The origin of the receptors is a human donor who received a COVID-19 vaccine.

This chain uses TRBV7-7 with TRBJ2-1; possible D gene TRBD1, 6 bases. Trimming removed 5 bases from V and 9 bases from J, with 14 bases in between. The CDR3 sequence is 13 residues long. Germline V gene lookup returns CDR1 SSHAT and CDR2 FNYEAQ (reference sequence). The CDR3 here is CASSLTGTGEQFF. In DNA form, the CDR3 reads TGTGCCAGCAGCCTTACAGGGACGGGTGAGCAGTTCTTC.

The rearrangement uses TRBV5-1 and TRBJ2-2; D gene ambiguous. Per germline, CDR1 SGHRS and CDR2 YFSETQ. V lost 4 bases and J 0 bases, leaving 13 bases between the germline ends. This CDR3 is built from 16 residues. CDR3 nucleotide sequence: TGCGCCAGCAGCCCGAGTTTTGCTGCGAACACCGGGGAGCTGTTTTTT. Protein: CASSPSFAANTGELFF. The full variable domain, rest sourced from reference TRBV5-1 and TRBJ2-2, is KAGVTQTPRYLIKTRGQQVTLSCSPISGHRSVSWYQQTPGQGLQFLFEYFSETQRNKGNFPGRFSGRQFSNSRSEMNVSTLELGDSALYLCASSPSFAANTGELFFGEGSRLTVL.

The gene calls are TRBV15 and TRBJ2-5; 10 bases fit TRBD1. Germline V gene lookup returns CDR1 LNHNV and CDR2 YYDKDF (reference sequence). The CDR3 extends over 18 amino acids. The trim removed 5 bases at V and 4 bases at J, leaving 16 bases unmatched. The CDR3 loop is CATSGRGDRGRLRETQYF. Here the CDR3 DNA reads TGTGCCACCAGCGGTAGGGGGGACAGGGGTCGGTTGAGAGAGACCCAGTACTTC.

The genes are TRBV18 and TRBJ2-5; 9 bases match TRBD1. V lost 4 bases to trimming and J lost 5 bases; unmatched junction nucleotides: 8. This CDR3 is built from 15 residues. In germline, CDR1 is KGHSH, CDR2 LQKENI. CDR3 loop: CASSQNDGTGETQYF. DNA of the CDR3: TGTGCCAGCTCACAGAACGATGGGACAGGGGAGACCCAGTACTTC.

The chain carries TRBV18 and TRBJ2-7; D possibly uses TRBD1 or TRBD2 (5 bases each). The length of the CDR3 is 15 residues. Trimming cost V 2 bases and J 3 bases, with 14 bases left between them. Per germline, CDR1 KGHSH and CDR2 LQKENI. The CDR3 reads CASSPGVRGVYEQYV. The CDR3 nucleotides are TGTGCCAGCTCACCAGGTGTACGGGGCGTCTACGAGCAGTACGTC.

The rearrangement uses TRBV12-3 or TRBV12-4 and TRBJ1-6; D not certain. Between the trimmed V and J ends, which lost 1 base and 11 bases, there was a span of 9 bases. The CDR3 runs to 13 residues. The CDR3 DNA reads as TGTGCCAGCAGTTTAGAGTTGGGGACACCCCTCCACTTT. It encodes CASSLELGTPLHF.

The genes are TRBV6-1 and TRBJ1-5, with D perhaps matching TRBD1 (5 bases). Germline lookup yields CDR1 MNHNS and CDR2 SASEGT. This CDR3 is built from 15 residues. The V end was cut by 3 bases, the J end by 0 bases, with 9 bases between. CDR3 residues: CASSEVGHSNQPQHF. CDR3 bases: TGTGCCAGCAGTGAGGTAGGACATAGCAATCAGCCCCAGCATTTT.

The gene calls are TRBV11-2 and TRBJ2-3; tentative D call: TRBD2 (5 bases). Trimming removed 5 bases at V and 4 bases at J, with 13 bases between. The CDR3 sequence is 14 residues long. Looked up from germline, CDR1 is SGHAT and CDR2 is FQNNGV. The CDR3 DNA follows: TGTGCCAGCAGCCCCTCCCGGGGTTCAGATACGCAGTATTTT. This sequence encodes CASSPSRGSDTQYF. Full variable domain (outside the CDR3, taken from reference TRBV11-2 and TRBJ2-3): EAGVAQSPRYKIIEKRQSVAFWCNPISGHATLYWYQQILGQGPKLLIQFQNNGVVDDSQLPKDRFSAERLKGVDSTLKIQPAKLEDSAVYLCASSPSRGSDTQYFGPGTRLTVL.

The DNA for the CDR3 is TGTGCCAGCAGCTTAGATGGAAGTTCCTACGAGCAGTACGTC. It codes for CASSLDGSSYEQYV. The J gene is TRBJ2-7, the V gene TRBV7-8, with D uncertain. The germline V gene has CDR1 SGHVS and CDR2 FQNEAQ. The CDR3 spans 14 residues. The ends were cut back, 1 base at V and 1 base at J, with 8 bases in the middle.

This chain links TRBV24-1 with TRBJ2-5; TRBD1 agrees at 7 bases. V dropped 7 bases and J dropped 3; count of bases not matched to a gene: 4. Germline CDR1 KGHDR, CDR2 SFDVKD. The CDR3 contains 13 residues. CDR3 sequence: CATRETGEETQYF. In nucleotides, the CDR3 is TGTGCCACCAGAGAAACAGGGGAAGAGACCCAGTACTTC.

The V call is TRBV10-2, the J call TRBJ2-7, with unresolved D. V lost 5 bases and J lost 6, with 14 bases in between. Germline V gene sequence: CDR1 WSHSY, CDR2 SAAADI. The CDR3 is 13 residues long. The CDR3 region has the DNA TGCGCCAGCAGTCGTATAGGGTCCGGCGAGCAGTACGTC. This sequence encodes CASSRIGSGEQYV.

V gene TRBV9 combines with J gene TRBJ2-7; D may be TRBD2 (5 bases). V was pared by 0 bases and J by 4 bases, with 8 bases between. Germline CDR1 and CDR2: SGDLS and YYNGEE. This CDR3 is 13 amino acids long. The CDR3 sequence is CASSVAEGYEQYV. The CDR3 DNA is TGTGCCAGCAGCGTAGCTGAGGGTTACGAGCAGTACGTC.

The J gene is TRBJ1-5, the V gene TRBV18; no definite D call. Germline V gene lookup returns CDR1 KGHSH and CDR2 LQKENI. This CDR3 comprises 14 residues. Trimming took 5 bases from V and 1 from J, leaving 9 bases between them. CDR3 nucleotides: TGTGCCAGCTCAGCAATGGACAGCAATCAGCCCCAGCATTTT. Its translation: CASSAMDSNQPQHF.

This sequence joins TRBV5-1 and TRBJ2-4; D might be TRBD2 (5 bases). The CDR3 consists of 17 residues. Germline V lookup: CDR1 SGHRS, CDR2 YFSETQ. V was shortened by 3 bases and J by 4 bases, with 20 bases between the two germline ends. The CDR3 DNA sequence: TGCGCCAGCAGCTCGACTATCTTGGACGGGATGAAAAACATTCAGTACTTC. The encoded protein is CASSSTILDGMKNIQYF.

The chain uses TRBV6-1 and TRBJ1-1, with D uncertain. Germline values: CDR1 MNHNS, CDR2 SASEGT. The CDR3 runs 15 residues. The V end lost 3 bases, the J end lost 3 bases, and 14 bases lay between the germline ends. The CDR3 nucleotides are TGTGCCAGCAGTGAGAGACAACCCGCCTACACTGAAGCTTTCTTT. It specifies CASSERQPAYTEAFF.

This clone was observed a handful of times. J is TRBJ1-5 and V is TRBV3-1 (or the pseudogene TRBV3-2); possible D gene TRBD1, 5 bases. Looked up from germline, CDR1 is LGHDT and CDR2 is YNNKEL (reference sequence). The CDR3 has 14 amino acids. The V end was cut by 2 bases, the J end by 6 bases, with 11 bases between. Here the CDR3 DNA reads TGTGCCAGCAGCCAACGGTCTGGGACTCAGCCCCAGCATTTT. It codes for CASSQRSGTQPQHF.

The rearrangement links TRBV7-2 to TRBJ1-1, with 7 bases fitting TRBD1. The V gene end was trimmed by 5 bases and the J gene end by 1 base; junction bases not matched to a gene: 7. The CDR3 contains 15 residues. Germline CDR1 is SGHTA and CDR2 is FQGNSA. In DNA form, the CDR3 reads TGTGCCAGCAGCCCCCGGGACAGCAGGAACACTGAAGCTTTCTTT. This codes for CASSPRDSRNTEAFF.

This clone appeared a single time. CDR3: CASGSSDTQYF. The DNA of the CDR3 is TGTGCCAGTGGATCGTCAGATACGCAGTATTTT. The rearrangement links TRBV11-2 to TRBJ2-3; D remains unclear. The germline V and J ends were trimmed by 9 bases and 4 bases, with 8 bases remaining between them. The CDR3 has 11 residues. Per germline, CDR1 SGHAT and CDR2 FQNNGV.

The chain uses TRBV6-5 and TRBJ2-7, with 9 bases identical to TRBD1. This CDR3 spans 13 amino acids. Germline CDR1 and CDR2: MNHEY and SVGAGI. With V trimmed by 6 bases and J by 7 bases, 7 bases remained unmatched. CDR3: CASSASGTGEQYV. For the CDR3, the DNA is TGTGCCAGCAGCGCATCCGGGACAGGGGAGCAGTACGTC.

This clone has only one observation. The chain joins TRBV5-5 to TRBJ1-1; D not resolved. Trimming removed 3 bases from V and 1 base from J, with 13 bases in between. Germline CDR1 and CDR2: SGHKS and YYEKEE (reference sequence). CDR3 size: 15 residues. Written as DNA, the CDR3 is TGTGCCAGCAGCTCGGTTCTGGCACAGAACACTGAAGCTTTCTTT. Protein: CASSSVLAQNTEAFF.

This chain uses TRBV3-1 (or the pseudogene TRBV3-2) with TRBJ1-2; D might be TRBD1 (5 bases). CDR1 and CDR2 (germline): LGHDT, YNNKEL (reference sequence). The CDR3 length is 13 residues. The germline V and J ends were trimmed by 0 bases and 13 bases, with 15 bases remaining between them. The CDR3 is CASSQEPSRVITF. CDR3 bases: TGTGCCAGCAGCCAAGAACCGTCCAGGGTCATCACCTTC.

The chain uses TRBV18 and TRBJ2-5; no definite D call. Germline V CDR1 and CDR2: KGHSH, LQKENI. Trimming cost V 4 bases and J 1 base, with 7 bases left between them. CDR3 length: 13 amino acids. In nucleotides, the CDR3 is TGTGCCAGCTCACGAGCTCTCCAAGAGACCCAGTACTTC. This codes for CASSRALQETQYF.

The rearrangement uses TRBV29-1 and TRBJ2-2; possibly TRBD1 for D (7 bases). Germline values: CDR1 SQVTM, CDR2 ANQGSEA. The CDR3 covers 15 residues. The V and J ends lost 1 base and 6 bases respectively, with 15 bases between them. The CDR3 protein is CSVEVQAGGPGELFF. Here the CDR3 DNA reads TGCAGCGTTGAAGTCCAGGCAGGGGGGCCCGGGGAGCTGTTTTTT.

The chain carries TRBV5-1 and TRBJ2-6; 9 positions match TRBD1. The CDR3 is 16 amino acids. Germline CDR1 is SGHRS and CDR2 is YFSETQ. V shed 2 bases, J shed 2 bases, and the junction held 2 bases outside the gene matches. CDR3 sequence reads: CASSFTGGAGANVLTF. CDR3 nucleotide sequence: TGCGCCAGCAGCTTTACAGGGGGCGCTGGGGCCAACGTCCTGACTTTC.

CDR3 in DNA: TGTGCCAGCAGTTACACTCGAGATGGGATCTCTTACGAGCAGTACGTC. Its translation is CASSYTRDGISYEQYV. The gene calls are TRBV6-2 or TRBV6-3 and TRBJ2-7; unclear D gene. The CDR3 contains 16 residues. Between the trimmed V and J ends, which lost 2 bases and 4 bases, there was a span of 18 bases. CDR1 and CDR2 from the germline V gene are MNHEY and SVGEGT.

In this sample, this clone turned up a few times. The rearrangement uses TRBV5-1 and TRBJ2-2; no definite D call. The germline V gene encodes CDR1 SGHRS and CDR2 YFSETQ. The CDR3 is 15 residues long. Trimming cost V 0 bases and J 3 bases, with 9 bases left between them. The CDR3 loop reads CASSLGLGYTGELFF. CDR3 coding DNA: TGCGCCAGCAGCTTGGGCTTAGGGTACACCGGGGAGCTGTTTTTT. The full variable domain, its missing parts supplied by reference TRBV5-1 and TRBJ2-2, is KAGVTQTPRYLIKTRGQQVTLSCSPISGHRSVSWYQQTPGQGLQFLFEYFSETQRNKGNFPGRFSGRQFSNSRSEMNVSTLELGDSALYLCASSLGLGYTGELFFGEGSRLTVL.

The chain employs TRBV3-1 (or the pseudogene TRBV3-2) and TRBJ1-3; unclear D gene. Germline-derived CDR1 and CDR2 are LGHDT and YNNKEL (reference sequence). V was clipped by 2 bases and J by 0 bases, with 8 bases between them. The CDR3 totals 15 residues. In DNA form, the CDR3 reads TGTGCCAGCAGCCAAAAGGGATACTCTGGAAACACCATATATTTT. Amino acids: CASSQKGYSGNTIYF.

This clone has just one count. The chain combines TRBV7-2 with TRBJ2-3; D is possibly TRBD2 (6 bases). This CDR3 is 15 amino acids long. The germline V and J ends were trimmed by 5 bases and 8 bases, with 20 bases remaining between them. Germline V gives CDR1 SGHTA, CDR2 FQGNSA. CDR3 residues: CASSLPAGTTRTQYF. CDR3 coding DNA: TGTGCCAGCAGCCTCCCCGCGGGGACCACACGTACGCAGTATTTT.